The clone carrying this T cell receptor beta chain occurred once. Other DNA variants within this sample encode the same CDR3. The data derive from a study of blood T cell repertoires in COVID-19. Study information: Acute and convalescent COVID-19 samples came from the United States, Italy and Spain. T cells, B-cell-depleted T cells, or PBMCs supplied cDNA or gDNA.

With 0 bases removed from V and 3 bases from J, the gap between germline ends came to 8 bases. The CDR3 has 14 residues. Germline V gives CDR1 SGHNT, CDR2 YYREEE (reference sequence). Source study methods: Amplification of reference gene primers provided the estimated nucleated cell counts. Libraries were prepared by immunoSEQ multiplex PCR; TCRdb keeps only in-frame clonotypes and omits some of them. That table supplies the V and J calls and clone size; D and trimming were determined from the DNA. The data contain 270,000 or so clones, 84% of them singletons. Sequenced: peripheral blood. This TCR came from a human donor with COVID-19, enrolled during active disease. The donor label of this sample is uncertain. The chain recombines TRBV5-4 with TRBJ2-3; D not certain. CDR3 DNA: TGTGCCAGCAGCTTGGCCGGGTCTACAGATACGCAGTATTTT. Translated, it gives CASSLAGSTDTQYF.